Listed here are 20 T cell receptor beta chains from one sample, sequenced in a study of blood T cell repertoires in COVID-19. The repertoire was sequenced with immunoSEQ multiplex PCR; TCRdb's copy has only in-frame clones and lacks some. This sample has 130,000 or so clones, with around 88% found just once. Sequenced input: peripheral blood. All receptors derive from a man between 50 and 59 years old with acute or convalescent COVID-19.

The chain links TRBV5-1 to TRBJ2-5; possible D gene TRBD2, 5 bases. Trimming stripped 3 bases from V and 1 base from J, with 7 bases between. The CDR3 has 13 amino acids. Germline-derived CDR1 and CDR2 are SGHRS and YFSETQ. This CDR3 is CASSSGIQETQYF. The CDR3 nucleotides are TGCGCCAGCAGCTCCGGGATCCAAGAGACCCAGTACTTC.

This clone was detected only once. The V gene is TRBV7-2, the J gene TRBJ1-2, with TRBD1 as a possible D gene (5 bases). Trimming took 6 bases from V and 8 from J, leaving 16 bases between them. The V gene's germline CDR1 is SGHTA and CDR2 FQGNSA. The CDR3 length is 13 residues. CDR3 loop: CASRLAGGDGYTF. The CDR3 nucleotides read TGTGCCAGCAGGTTGGCGGGGGGAGACGGCTACACCTTC.

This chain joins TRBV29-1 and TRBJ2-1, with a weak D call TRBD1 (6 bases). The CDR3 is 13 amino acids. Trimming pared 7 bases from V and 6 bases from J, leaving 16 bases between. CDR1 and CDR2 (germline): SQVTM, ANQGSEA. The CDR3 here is CSAKRGHPNEQFF. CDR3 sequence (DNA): TGCAGCGCTAAAAGGGGACACCCCAATGAGCAGTTCTTC.

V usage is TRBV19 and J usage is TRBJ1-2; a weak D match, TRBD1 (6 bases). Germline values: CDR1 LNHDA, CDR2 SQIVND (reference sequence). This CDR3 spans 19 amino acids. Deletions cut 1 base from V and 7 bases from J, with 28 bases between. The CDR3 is CASSIVGVGGGWASGGYTF. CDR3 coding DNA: TGTGCCAGTAGTATAGTAGGTGTTGGGGGGGGCTGGGCCTCCGGTGGCTACACCTTC.

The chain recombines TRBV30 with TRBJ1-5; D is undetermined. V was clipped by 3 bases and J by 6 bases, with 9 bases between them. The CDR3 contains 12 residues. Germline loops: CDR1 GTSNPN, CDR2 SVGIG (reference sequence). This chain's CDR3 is CAWSGVGQPQHF. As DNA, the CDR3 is TGTGCCTGGAGCGGGGTAGGTCAGCCCCAGCATTTT.

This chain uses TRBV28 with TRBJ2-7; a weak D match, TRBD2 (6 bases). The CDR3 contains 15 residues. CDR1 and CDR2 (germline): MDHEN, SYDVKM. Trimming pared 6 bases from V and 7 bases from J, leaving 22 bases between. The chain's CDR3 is CASSRLRTISQEQYF. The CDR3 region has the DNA TGTGCCAGCAGCCGACTTAGGACTATTTCGCAAGAGCAGTACTTC.

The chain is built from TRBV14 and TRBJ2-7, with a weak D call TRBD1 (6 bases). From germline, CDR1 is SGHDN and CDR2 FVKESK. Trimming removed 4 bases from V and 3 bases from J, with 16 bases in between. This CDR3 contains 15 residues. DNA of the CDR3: TGTGCCAGCAGCCTTACAGGGTCGACAAACTACGAGCAGTACTTC. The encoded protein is CASSLTGSTNYEQYF.

CDR3 protein: CASGQVQNTIYF. The CDR3 DNA follows: TGTGCCAGTGGACAGGTACAAAACACCATATATTTT. The rearrangement links TRBV28 to TRBJ1-3; TRBD1 matches 7 bases. With 9 bases clipped from V and 6 bases from J, the junction kept 5 bases outside the gene matches. This CDR3 has 12 amino acids. Germline assignment: CDR1 MDHEN and CDR2 SYDVKM.

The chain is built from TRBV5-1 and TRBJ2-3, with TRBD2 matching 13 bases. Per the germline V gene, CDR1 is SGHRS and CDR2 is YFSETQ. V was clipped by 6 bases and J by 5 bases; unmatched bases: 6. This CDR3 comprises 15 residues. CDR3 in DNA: TGCGCCAGCAACCCACTAGCGGGAGGGCAAGATACGCAGTATTTT. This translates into CASNPLAGGQDTQYF.

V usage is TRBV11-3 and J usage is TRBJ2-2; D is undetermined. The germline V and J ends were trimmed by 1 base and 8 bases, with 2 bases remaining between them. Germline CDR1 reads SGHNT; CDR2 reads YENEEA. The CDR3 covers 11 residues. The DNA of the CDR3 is TGTGCCAGCAGCTTAGCTGGGGAGCTGTTTTTT. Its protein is CASSLAGELFF.

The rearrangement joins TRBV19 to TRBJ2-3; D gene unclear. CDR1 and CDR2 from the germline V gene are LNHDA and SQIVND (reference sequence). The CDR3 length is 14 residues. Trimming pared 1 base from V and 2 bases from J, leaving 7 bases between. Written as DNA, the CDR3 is TGTGCCAGTAGTATAGGAAGCCACACAGATACGCAGTATTTT. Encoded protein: CASSIGSHTDTQYF. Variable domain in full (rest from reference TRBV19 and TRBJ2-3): DGGITQSPKYLFRKEGQNVTLSCEQNLNHDAMYWYRQDPGQGLRLIYYSQIVNDFQKGDIAEGYSVSREKKESFPLTVTSAQKNPTAFYLCASSIGSHTDTQYFGPGTRLTVL.

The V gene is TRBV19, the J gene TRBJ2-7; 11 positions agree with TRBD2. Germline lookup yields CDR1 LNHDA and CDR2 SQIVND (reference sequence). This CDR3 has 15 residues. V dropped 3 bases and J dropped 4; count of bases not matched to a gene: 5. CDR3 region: CASSIRSSGRYEQYF. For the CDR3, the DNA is TGTGCCAGTAGTATCAGGTCTAGCGGGAGGTACGAGCAGTACTTC.

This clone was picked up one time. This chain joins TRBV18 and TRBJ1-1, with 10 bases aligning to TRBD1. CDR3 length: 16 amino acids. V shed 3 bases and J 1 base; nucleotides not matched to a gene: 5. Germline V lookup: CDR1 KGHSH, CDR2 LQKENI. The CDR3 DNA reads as TGTGCCAGCTCACCCCGACAGGGGGCCGCGAACACTGAAGCTTTCTTT. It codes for CASSPRQGAANTEAFF.

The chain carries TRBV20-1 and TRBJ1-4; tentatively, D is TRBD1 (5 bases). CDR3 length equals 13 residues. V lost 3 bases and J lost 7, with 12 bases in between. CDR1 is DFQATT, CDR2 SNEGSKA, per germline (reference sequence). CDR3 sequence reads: CSASQGLGEKLFF. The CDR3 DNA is TGCAGTGCTAGTCAGGGTTTAGGTGAAAAACTGTTTTTT.

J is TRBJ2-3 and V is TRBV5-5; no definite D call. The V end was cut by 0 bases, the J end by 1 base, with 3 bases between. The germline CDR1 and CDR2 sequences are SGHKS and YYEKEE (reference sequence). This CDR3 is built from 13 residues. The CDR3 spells CASSLGGTDTQYF. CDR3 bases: TGTGCCAGCAGCTTGGGCGGCACAGATACGCAGTATTTT.

The CDR3 region is CASSLSHFEKLFF. For the CDR3, the DNA is TGTGCCAGCAGCTTATCCCACTTCGAAAAACTGTTTTTT. This rearrangement joins TRBV7-6 to TRBJ1-4; D call uncertain. Trimming cost V 2 bases and J 8 bases, with 9 bases left between them. The CDR3 sequence is 13 residues long. CDR1 is SGHVS and CDR2 is FNYEAQ in the germline V gene.

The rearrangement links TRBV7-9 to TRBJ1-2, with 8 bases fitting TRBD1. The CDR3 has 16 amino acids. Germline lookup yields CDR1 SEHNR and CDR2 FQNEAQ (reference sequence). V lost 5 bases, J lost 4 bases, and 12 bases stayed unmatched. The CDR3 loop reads CASSLPGQVQSYGYTF. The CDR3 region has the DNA TGTGCCAGCAGCCTTCCGGGACAGGTTCAATCCTATGGCTACACCTTC. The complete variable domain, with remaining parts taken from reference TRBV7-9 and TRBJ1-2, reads DTGVSQNPRHKITKRGQNVTFRCDPISEHNRLYWYRQTLGQGPEFLTYFQNEAQLEKSRLLSDRFSAERPKGSFSTLEIQRTEQGDSAMYLCASSLPGQVQSYGYTFGSGTRLTVV.

CDR3: CASSDRQGGLRGYTF. The DNA for the CDR3 is TGTGCCAGCAGTGACCGCCAGGGAGGATTGCGCGGCTACACCTTC. The V call is TRBV2, the J call TRBJ1-2; D may be TRBD1 (5 bases). Germline loops: CDR1 SNHLY, CDR2 FYNNEI. V dropped 3 bases and J dropped 8 bases, with 19 bases sitting between them. There are 15 residues in the CDR3.

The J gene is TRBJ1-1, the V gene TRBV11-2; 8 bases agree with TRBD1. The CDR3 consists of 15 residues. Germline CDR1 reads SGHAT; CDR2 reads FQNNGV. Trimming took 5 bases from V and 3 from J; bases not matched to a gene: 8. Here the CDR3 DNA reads TGTGCCAGCAGCATAGCTCGGACAGGGTACACTGAAGCTTTCTTT. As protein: CASSIARTGYTEAFF.

CDR3 sequence (DNA): TGTGCCAGCAGTGTCTTCACAGGGTATGATCCTGAAGCTTTCTTT. It is translated as CASSVFTGYDPEAFF. The V gene is TRBV28, the J gene TRBJ1-1; tentatively, D is TRBD1 (6 bases). Germline CDR1 reads MDHEN; CDR2 reads SYDVKM. V was clipped by 5 bases and J by 6 bases, with 19 bases between them. The CDR3 is 15 amino acids.